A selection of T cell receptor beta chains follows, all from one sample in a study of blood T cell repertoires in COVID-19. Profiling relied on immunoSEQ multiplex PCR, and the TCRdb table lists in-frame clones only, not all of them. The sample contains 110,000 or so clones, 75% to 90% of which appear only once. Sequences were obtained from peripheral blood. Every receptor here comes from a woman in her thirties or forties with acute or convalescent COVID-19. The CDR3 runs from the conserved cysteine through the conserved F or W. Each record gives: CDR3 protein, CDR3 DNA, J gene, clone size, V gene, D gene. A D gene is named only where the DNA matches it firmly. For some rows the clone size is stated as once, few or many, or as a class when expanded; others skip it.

CASSQGQGVETQYF | TGTGCCAGCAGCCAAGGTCAGGGGGTAGAGACCCAGTACTTC | TRBJ2-5 | few | TRBV3-1/TRBV3-2 | TRBD1
CASSYGTGDTQYF | TGTGCCAGCAGTTACGGTACCGGAGATACGCAGTATTTT | TRBJ2-3 | . | TRBV6-5 | .
CATRIGTNEKLFF | TGTGCCACCCGAATCGGAACTAATGAAAAACTGTTTTTT | TRBJ1-4 | . | TRBV6-5 | .
CASRGSFGVYTEAFF | TGTGCCAGCCGAGGGAGCTTTGGAGTGTACACTGAAGCTTTCTTT | TRBJ1-1 | . | TRBV2 | .
CASSLNYRGGRRYEQYF | TGTGCCAGCAGCTTAAATTATAGGGGGGGCCGTAGATACGAGCAGTACTTC | TRBJ2-7 | . | TRBV7-6 | .
CASRSGTGDTGELFF | TGTGCCAGCAGATCCGGGACAGGGGATACCGGGGAGCTGTTTTTT | TRBJ2-2 | . | TRBV7-8 | TRBD1
CASSLTALNTEAFF | TGTGCCAGCAGTTTGACAGCCCTGAACACTGAAGCTTTCTTT | TRBJ1-1 | . | TRBV6-5 | .
CASRGGSTYNEQFF | TGTGCCAGCAGGGGGGGGAGTACCTACAATGAGCAGTTCTTC | TRBJ2-1 | . | TRBV11-1 | TRBD2
CASSSTGGADTQYF | TGTGCCAGCAGCTCAACGGGGGGGGCGGATACGCAGTATTTT | TRBJ2-3 | . | TRBV27 | TRBD2
CASSDNAAGNYGYTF | TGTGCCAGCAGTGACAACGCTGCAGGAAACTATGGCTACACCTTC | TRBJ1-2 | . | TRBV6-1 | .
CAKRGQETQYF | TGTGCGAAGCGGGGTCAAGAGACCCAGTACTTC | TRBJ2-5 | . | TRBV21-1 | .
CASSQGPGDGGNTIYF | TGTGCCAGCAGCCAAGGCCCAGGGGACGGCGGAAACACCATATATTTT | TRBJ1-3 | once | TRBV4-2 | .
CASSEWSGPGQYF | TGCGCCAGCAGTGAGTGGAGCGGGCCGGGGCAGTATTTT | TRBJ2-3 | few | TRBV10-2 | .
CASSYPDRGLNYGYTF | TGTGCCAGCAGTTACCCGGACAGGGGGCTCAACTATGGCTACACCTTC | TRBJ1-2 | . | TRBV6-2/TRBV6-3 | TRBD1
CASSWTGTGVRETQYF | TGTGCCAGCAGTTGGACCGGGACAGGGGTGAGGGAGACCCAGTACTTC | TRBJ2-5 | . | TRBV6-5 | TRBD1
CASSILGGEQFF | TGTGCCAGCAGTATCCTTGGCGGGGAGCAGTTCTTC | TRBJ2-1 | . | TRBV2 | .
CASSEALIVGGITDTQYF | TGTGCCAGCAGTGAAGCGCTTATTGTGGGGGGGATCACAGATACGCAGTATTTT | TRBJ2-3 | once | TRBV6-1 | TRBD2
CASSRSGYTEAFF | TGTGCCAGTAGTAGATCAGGGTATACTGAAGCTTTCTTT | TRBJ1-1 | . | TRBV19 | .
CASSAPGKSQYF | TGTGCCAGCAGCGCCCCGGGGAAGTCGCAGTATTTT | TRBJ2-3 | . | TRBV9 | .
CASSLALTGELFF | TGTGCCAGCAGCTTAGCCCTAACCGGGGAGCTGTTTTTT | TRBJ2-2 | . | TRBV7-2 | .
CASSNRAANYGYTF | TGTGCCAGCAGCAACAGGGCGGCGAACTATGGCTACACCTTC | TRBJ1-2 | . | TRBV11-2 | .
CASMTGYSNQPQHF | TGTGCCAGCATGACCGGGTATAGCAATCAGCCCCAGCATTTT | TRBJ1-5 | . | TRBV6-5 | .
CATSRGLGGGDTQYF | TGTGCCACCAGCAGAGGGCTCGGCGGGGGCGATACGCAGTATTTT | TRBJ2-3 | . | TRBV15 | .
CASSELGTGSTDTQYF | TGCGCCAGCAGTGAGCTCGGGACAGGGAGCACAGATACGCAGTATTTT | TRBJ2-3 | few | TRBV10-1 | TRBD1
CASSGRGGRALLVNEQFF | TGTGCCAGCAGCGGCCGAGGGGGCCGGGCCCTGCTGGTCAATGAGCAGTTCTTC | TRBJ2-1 | . | TRBV7-9 | TRBD1
CASTRDGKTGELFF | TGTGCCAGCACCAGGGATGGGAAAACCGGGGAGCTGTTTTTT | TRBJ2-2 | . | TRBV9 | .
CASRSMRTGEYEQYF | TGTGCCAGCAGATCAATGAGGACAGGGGAGTATGAGCAGTACTTC | TRBJ2-7 | once | TRBV2 | TRBD1
CSGRPPGANTEAFF | TGCAGCGGGAGGCCCCCAGGGGCCAACACTGAAGCTTTCTTT | TRBJ1-1 | . | TRBV29-1 | .
CASSYLAAGYEQYF | TGTGCCAGCAGTTACTTGGCTGCGGGCTACGAGCAGTACTTC | TRBJ2-7 | . | TRBV6-5 | .
CASSPTTGTGLTAFF | TGTGCCAGCAGCCCGACTACCGGGACAGGTCTAACGGCTTTCTTT | TRBJ1-1 | . | TRBV7-8 | TRBD1
CAWSVGRVNEQYF | TGTGCCTGGAGTGTTGGCAGGGTCAACGAGCAGTACTTC | TRBJ2-7 | . | TRBV30 | .
CASSQDLRGAGELFF | TGCGCCAGCAGCCAAGATCTAAGGGGCGCCGGGGAGCTGTTTTTT | TRBJ2-2 | . | TRBV4-1 | .
CASSQVGGLQGAQPQHF | TGCGCCAGCAGCCAAGTTGGGGGGTTACAGGGGGCACAGCCCCAGCATTTT | TRBJ1-5 | . | TRBV4-1 | TRBD1
CASLVSRDSYEQYF | TGTGCCAGTCTCGTCAGCAGGGACTCCTACGAGCAGTACTTC | TRBJ2-7 | . | TRBV2 | .
CASRPAGIGVGEQFF | TGTGCCAGCAGACCCGCGGGGATTGGGGTGGGTGAGCAGTTCTTC | TRBJ2-1 | . | TRBV7-9 | .
CASSIGQIYGYTF | TGTGCCAGCAGCATCGGACAGATATATGGCTACACCTTC | TRBJ1-2 | . | TRBV7-2 | .
CASSLEAGNRKYF | TGTGCCAGCAGCTTAGAGGCGGGGAACAGAAAGTACTTC | TRBJ2-7 | . | TRBV7-9 | .
CASSLKSLQQETQYF | TGTGCCAGCAGCTTGAAATCGTTACAGCAAGAGACCCAGTACTTC | TRBJ2-5 | . | TRBV5-4 | .
CASSQEFREDQPQHF | TGCGCCAGCAGCCAAGAATTCAGGGAAGATCAGCCCCAGCATTTT | TRBJ1-5 | . | TRBV4-1 | .
CASSSQSGTGGYNEQFF | TGTGCCAGCAGCTCTCAGTCCGGGACAGGGGGCTACAATGAGCAGTTCTTC | TRBJ2-1 | . | TRBV9 | TRBD1
CASSDTSSGNTIYF | TGTGCCAGTAGCGACACAAGCTCTGGAAACACCATATATTTT | TRBJ1-3 | . | TRBV19 | .
CASSPLGTVLNNEQFF | TGTGCCAGCTCACCACTAGGGACAGTACTAAACAATGAGCAGTTCTTC | TRBJ2-1 | . | TRBV18 | TRBD1
CASSFGDRNSPLHF | TGTGCCAGCAGTTTTGGGGACAGAAATTCACCCCTCCACTTT | TRBJ1-6 | . | TRBV27 | TRBD1
CASSGRVNTEAFF | TGTGCCAGCAGTGGGAGGGTCAACACTGAAGCTTTCTTT | TRBJ1-1 | few | TRBV2 | .
CASSLRGNQPQHF | TGTGCCAGCAGTTTGCGCGGAAATCAGCCCCAGCATTTT | TRBJ1-5 | . | TRBV12-3/TRBV12-4 | .
CASSLVPGSPGLFF | TGTGCCAGCAGCTTGGTTCCTGGGTCCCCGGGGCTGTTTTTT | TRBJ1-4 | . | TRBV5-8 | .
CASSLAGRGSSYNSPLHF | TGTGCCAGCAGCTTAGCCGGCAGGGGGAGCTCCTATAATTCACCCCTCCACTTT | TRBJ1-6 | once | TRBV7-2 | TRBD1
CASSILGTMNTEAFF | TGTGCCAGTAGTATTCTAGGGACAATGAACACTGAAGCTTTCTTT | TRBJ1-1 | . | TRBV19 | .
CASSQATSVINYGYTF | TGTGCCAGCAGCCAAGCCACCTCGGTTATTAACTATGGCTACACCTTC | TRBJ1-2 | . | TRBV3-1/TRBV3-2 | .
CASSLGLRGASPYNEQFF | TGCGCCAGCAGCTTGGGCCTCCGGGGGGCCTCCCCCTACAATGAGCAGTTCTTC | TRBJ2-1 | . | TRBV5-1 | .
CASSLYSGANVLTF | TGTGCCAGCAGCCTGTACTCTGGGGCCAACGTCCTGACTTTC | TRBJ2-6 | . | TRBV11-2 | .
CASSETDRGNQPQHF | TGTGCCAGCAGCGAGACCGACAGGGGCAATCAGCCCCAGCATTTT | TRBJ1-5 | . | TRBV21-1 | .
CATSSRAAGNTIYF | TGTGCCACCAGCAGCAGGGCGGCTGGAAACACCATATATTTT | TRBJ1-3 | . | TRBV15 | .
CASSSHPGTAYEQYF | TGCGCCAGCAGCTCCCACCCAGGGACAGCCTACGAGCAGTACTTC | TRBJ2-7 | . | TRBV5-1 | TRBD1